One sample yielded the 13 T cell receptor beta chains listed below, sequenced in a study of Ad26.COV2.S vaccination and SARS-CoV-2 variants. Clones were read by immunoSEQ multiplex PCR, and TCRdb kept only the in-frame ones, dropping some. The data show more than 300,000 clones, 85% seen once. Treatment reported: 15 to 20 received Ad26.COV2.S at low or high dose, single or two shots; 5 received placebo; per-sample allocation not given. All samples were drawn on day 63, counting from the first vaccine or placebo injection. The sequenced sample was peripheral blood, obtained in a trial of Ad26.COV2.S vaccine versus placebo. These receptors were collected from a person aged 18-65 years who received the Ad26.COV2.S COVID-19 vaccine or a placebo.

This clone was observed a handful of times. The rearrangement links TRBV9 to TRBJ2-1; TRBD2 agrees at 8 bases. Germline V CDR1 and CDR2: SGDLS, YYNGEE. The CDR3 spans 15 residues. J was trimmed by 5 bases and V by 4 bases; bases with no gene match: 8. Written as DNA, the CDR3 is TGTGCCAGCAGCCCCTGGAACGGGGGGGACAATGAGCAGTTCTTC. It yields the protein CASSPWNGGDNEQFF.

The sample holds one count of this clone. At the DNA level, this CDR3 is encoded by other sequences in the same sample as well. The V gene is TRBV6-5, the J gene TRBJ1-6, with 7 nucleotides matching TRBD1. This CDR3 spans 13 amino acids. V trimming: 7 bases; J trimming: 7 bases; junction bases outside the gene matches: 4. Looked up from germline, CDR1 is MNHEY and CDR2 is SVGAGI. Here the CDR3 reads CASKGALNSPLHF. The CDR3 region has the DNA TGTGCCAGCAAGGGGGCGCTGAATTCACCCCTCCACTTT.

This sequence joins TRBV4-2 and TRBJ1-1; D unclear. With 1 base removed from V and 5 bases from J, the gap between germline ends came to 17 bases. The CDR3 contains 16 residues. CDR1 LGHNA and CDR2 YNFKEQ come from the germline V gene. The CDR3 DNA sequence: TGTGCCAGCAGCCAAGGAGATACCGTTCGAGGAACTGAAGCTTTCTTT. This sequence encodes CASSQGDTVRGTEAFF.

The V gene is TRBV21-1, the J gene TRBJ2-7; the DNA was not used to check the table's D call, TRBD1. TRBV21-1 is assigned pseudogene status. This CDR3 comprises 15 residues. DNA for the CDR3: TGTGCCAGCAGCCCACCAGGGGGCTTCTCCAACGAGCAGTACTTC. Its protein is CASSPPGGFSNEQYF.

This rearrangement joins TRBV4-1 to TRBJ1-1, with a possible D match to TRBD1 (6 bases). Germline assignment: CDR1 MGHRA and CDR2 YSYEKL. The germline V and J ends were trimmed by 4 bases and 1 base, with 19 bases remaining between them. The CDR3 sequence is 17 residues long. This CDR3 is CASSRAPPRTANTEAFF. The DNA for the CDR3 is TGCGCCAGCAGCCGGGCGCCGCCTCGGACAGCGAACACTGAAGCTTTCTTT.

The chain links TRBV29-1 to TRBJ2-1; 8 nucleotides line up with TRBD1. The ends lost 2 bases at V and 6 bases at J; junction bases unmatched: 3. There are 13 residues in the CDR3. CDR1 and CDR2 (germline): SQVTM, ANQGSEA. This CDR3 reads CSVERQGINEQFF. For the CDR3, the DNA is TGCAGCGTTGAAAGACAGGGGATCAATGAGCAGTTCTTC.

This sequence joins TRBV5-4 and TRBJ1-6, with D unclear. Between the trimmed V and J ends, which lost 2 bases and 7 bases, there was a span of 7 bases. The CDR3 has 13 amino acids. Germline V CDR1 and CDR2: SGHNT, YYREEE (reference sequence). CDR3 nucleotides: TGTGCCAGCAGCTTCTGGCGGAATTCACCCCTCCACTTT. Its protein is CASSFWRNSPLHF.

The rearrangement uses TRBV20-1 and TRBJ2-5; 8 bases fit TRBD1. The V gene end was trimmed by 3 bases and the J gene end by 13 bases; junction bases not matched to a gene: 13. Per the germline V gene, CDR1 is DFQATT and CDR2 is SNEGSKA (reference sequence). The CDR3 has 13 amino acids. Written as DNA, the CDR3 is TGCAGTGCTAGTAAGACAGGGGTAATTAGCCGGTACTTC. Its translation: CSASKTGVISRYF.

The V call is TRBV30, the J call TRBJ1-4, with unresolved D. Germline CDR1 reads GTSNPN; CDR2 reads SVGIG (reference sequence). The germline V and J ends were trimmed by 5 bases and 8 bases, with 12 bases remaining between them. This CDR3 contains 12 residues. CDR3 sequence reads: CAWSKLEEKLFF. The DNA for the CDR3 is TGTGCCTGGTCCAAACTAGAAGAAAAACTGTTTTTT.

This clone was observed a single time. The chain employs TRBV7-9 and TRBJ1-1, with TRBD1 matching over 9 bases. In germline, CDR1 is SEHNR, CDR2 FQNEAQ (reference sequence). With 5 bases clipped from V and 7 bases from J, the junction kept 14 bases outside the gene matches. The CDR3 length is 16 residues. CDR3 nucleotide sequence: TGTGCCAGCAGCCAAAACTTACAGGGGGCTTTGGGTGAAGCTTTCTTT. Its protein is CASSQNLQGALGEAFF.

The chain couples TRBV19 to TRBJ1-6; a possible D gene is TRBD1 (5 bases). Trimming stripped 6 bases from V and 7 bases from J, with 16 bases between. Germline loops: CDR1 LNHDA, CDR2 SQIVND (reference sequence). CDR3 size: 15 residues. The CDR3 bases are TGTGCCAGTAGCGGGTCCGCAGGGAAGAATTCACCCCTCCACTTT. Amino acids: CASSGSAGKNSPLHF.

The chain is built from TRBV30 and TRBJ1-4; no firm D call. The CDR3 covers 12 residues. Trimming took 2 bases from V and 8 from J, leaving 9 bases between them. Germline CDR1 GTSNPN, CDR2 SVGIG (reference sequence). The CDR3 protein is CAWSHGGEKLFF. CDR3 DNA: TGTGCCTGGAGTCACGGTGGGGAAAAACTGTTTTTT.

The chain combines TRBV19 with TRBJ2-7, with 11 positions matching TRBD1. The V gene end was trimmed by 3 bases and the J gene end by 5 bases; junction bases not matched to a gene: 6. This CDR3 has 15 residues. Germline V CDR1 and CDR2: LNHDA, SQIVND (reference sequence). CDR3 amino acids: CASSILRTGGHEQYF. The CDR3 nucleotides are TGTGCCAGTAGTATTCTAAGGACAGGGGGCCACGAGCAGTACTTC.